This T cell receptor beta chain was documented in a study of T cell repertoires in cytomegalovirus infection. Study-wide results and caveats: There were HLA-C-restricted CMV-specific TCR beta clonotypes dominating the ex vivo response. Using cumulative public TCR beta family frequency, the authors identified those who carried CMV together with the relevant HLA.

V lost 5 bases, J lost 4 bases, and 11 bases lay in between. CDR3 length: 13 amino acids. From the reads, TCRdb called clonotypes with MiXCR, one entry per CDR3 protein. The sample consists of approximately 120,000 distinct CDR3 sequences, over 25% of them appearing once. This clonotype occurred a few times. No antigen is known for it. V usage is TRBV12-3 or TRBV12-4 and J usage is TRBJ1-2; tentative D call: TRBD1 (5 bases). This receptor was obtained from a human donor in good health (CMV status not recorded). Some clones in this sample may be carry-over from other donors' samples. This specimen consisted of CD8+ T cells from cultured PBMCs, obtained from culture after CMV antigen stimulation. CDR3 region: CASSPTAIYGYTF. Written as DNA, the CDR3 is TGTGCCAGCAGTCCGACAGCGATCTATGGCTACACCTTC.